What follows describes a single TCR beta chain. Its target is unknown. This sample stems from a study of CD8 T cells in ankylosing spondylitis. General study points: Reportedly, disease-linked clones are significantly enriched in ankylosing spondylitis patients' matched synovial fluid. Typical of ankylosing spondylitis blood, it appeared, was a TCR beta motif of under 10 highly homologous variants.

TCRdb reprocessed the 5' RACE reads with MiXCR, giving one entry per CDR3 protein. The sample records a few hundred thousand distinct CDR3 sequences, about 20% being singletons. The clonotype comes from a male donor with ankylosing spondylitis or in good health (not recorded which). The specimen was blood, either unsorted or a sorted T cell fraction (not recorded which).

As DNA, the CDR3 is TGTGCCAGCAGTCAGGGTCGCAATCAGCCCCAGCATTTT. Its translation: CASSQGRNQPQHF. The V call is TRBV12-3 or TRBV12-4, the J call TRBJ1-5, with D possibly matching TRBD1 (5 bases). V was shortened by 5 bases and J by 2 bases, with 7 bases between the two germline ends. The CDR3 consists of 13 residues.